The 28 T cell receptor beta chains reported below all come from one sample, sequenced in a study of metastatic and nonmetastatic thyroid tumors. TCRdb re-clonotyped the PCR reads via MiXCR. The data contain tens of thousands of clones, roughly a fifth of them singletons. Thyroid surgery was performed in patients who had received no treatment beforehand. Sample: blood. Receptors originate from a female donor with papillary thyroid cancer or a benign thyroid nodule (not recorded which). Some clones in this sample may be carry-over from other donors' samples.

At least ten counts were recorded for this clone. This chain uses TRBV19 with TRBJ2-6; a weak D match, TRBD2 (6 bases). The CDR3 consists of 17 residues. Trimming stripped 7 bases from V and 0 bases from J, with 16 bases between. Germline V CDR1 and CDR2: LNHDA, SQIVND (reference sequence). CDR3: CASTRDGSLSGANVLTF. In DNA, the CDR3 is TGTGCCAGTACCCGGGACGGGAGTCTCTCTGGGGCCAACGTCCTGACTTTC.

This clone has a count of ten or more. The chain carries TRBV20-1 and TRBJ2-3; 9 nucleotides agree with TRBD2. Trimming at V came to 6 bases and at J to 3 bases, leaving 7 bases not matched to a gene. This CDR3 has 14 residues. Germline assignment: CDR1 DFQATT and CDR2 SNEGSKA (reference sequence). The CDR3 protein is CSAPGLALTDTQYF. DNA of the CDR3: TGCAGTGCCCCGGGACTAGCATTGACAGATACGCAGTATTTT.

This clone occurred many times. The J gene is TRBJ1-4, the V gene TRBV12-3 or TRBV12-4; TRBD1 might be the D (6 bases). This CDR3 has 14 amino acids. Between the trimmed V and J ends, which lost 5 bases and 5 bases, there was a span of 12 bases. The chain's CDR3 is CASSPDRTNEKLFF. In DNA, the CDR3 is TGTGCCAGCAGTCCAGACAGGACAAATGAAAAACTGTTTTTT.

J is TRBJ2-2 and V is TRBV4-1; D tentatively reads TRBD1 or TRBD2 (5 bases each). CDR1 and CDR2 (germline): MGHRA, YSYEKL. The length of the CDR3 is 14 residues. V lost 1 base and J lost 6, with 9 bases in between. The CDR3 DNA follows: TGCGCCAGCAGCCAAGGGGACCGCCCCGGGGAGCTGTTTTTT. Its protein is CASSQGDRPGELFF.

This clone was detected ten times or more. The chain is built from TRBV19 and TRBJ1-1; possible D gene TRBD1, 5 bases. Trimming pared 0 bases from V and 0 bases from J, leaving 11 bases between. The CDR3 spans 16 residues. From germline, CDR1 is LNHDA and CDR2 SQIVND (reference sequence). This chain's CDR3 is CASSIDRSGMNTEAFF. CDR3 coding DNA: TGTGCCAGTAGTATAGATCGGTCAGGGATGAACACTGAAGCTTTCTTT. Full variable domain (outside the CDR3, taken from reference TRBV19 and TRBJ1-1): DGGITQSPKYLFRKEGQNVTLSCEQNLNHDAMYWYRQDPGQGLRLIYYSQIVNDFQKGDIAEGYSVSREKKESFPLTVTSAQKNPTAFYLCASSIDRSGMNTEAFFGQGTRLTVV.

This clone was recorded a few times. The rearrangement joins TRBV9 to TRBJ1-4; TRBD1 matches 9 bases. Germline V gene data show CDR1 as SGDLS and CDR2 as YYNGEE. Unmatched junction bases numbered 5, after V lost 3 bases and J lost 14 bases. This CDR3 spans 12 amino acids. CDR3 loop: CASSGDRDYLFF. The CDR3 DNA is TGTGCCAGCAGCGGGGACAGGGATTATCTGTTTTTT.

By frequency in the sample, this clone is medium-sized. The J gene is TRBJ2-2, the V gene TRBV6-1, with 8 bases identical to TRBD1. The length of the CDR3 is 15 residues. CDR1 and CDR2 from the germline V gene are MNHNS and SASEGT. J was trimmed by 0 bases and V by 7 bases; bases with no gene match: 4. The CDR3 here is CASNPGQANTGELFF. The CDR3 nucleotides are TGTGCCAGCAACCCGGGACAGGCGAACACCGGGGAGCTGTTTTTT.

The J gene is TRBJ2-1, the V gene TRBV7-2; a possible D gene is TRBD1 (5 bases). Germline-derived CDR1 and CDR2 are SGHTA and FQGNSA. The CDR3 is 15 residues long. V dropped 4 bases and J dropped 1 base, with 11 bases sitting between them. The CDR3 loop is CASSYDRGSYNEQFF. For the CDR3, the DNA is TGTGCCAGCAGCTACGATAGGGGATCCTACAATGAGCAGTTCTTC.

This clone is deemed medium-sized. The chain couples TRBV6-4 to TRBJ2-1; D possibly corresponds to TRBD2 (5 bases). Germline-derived CDR1 and CDR2 are MRHNA and SNTAGT. With 3 bases removed from V and 6 bases from J, the gap between germline ends came to 9 bases. This CDR3 region has 13 residues. CDR3 in DNA: TGTGCCAGCAGTGAGAGGCTAGCCAATGAGCAGTTCTTC. Residues: CASSERLANEQFF.

The count of this clone is one. Written as DNA, the CDR3 is TGTGCCAGCAGCTTAGTAATAGGAGGGGGCTACAATGAGCAGTTCTTC. Protein: CASSLVIGGGYNEQFF. This chain uses TRBV11-2 with TRBJ2-1; perhaps D is TRBD1 or TRBD2 (6 bases each). CDR1 is SGHAT, CDR2 FQNNGV, per germline. The CDR3 loop spans 16 amino acids. The V end was cut by 1 base, the J end by 3 bases, with 13 bases between.

This clone was recorded many times. This chain joins TRBV7-3 and TRBJ2-5; 8 bases line up with TRBD2. In germline, CDR1 is SGHTA, CDR2 FQGTGA. V shed 1 base, J shed 4 bases, and the junction held 5 bases outside the gene matches. CDR3 length equals 15 residues. CDR3 nucleotides: TGTGCCAGCAGCTTAATGAATAGCGGGATAGAGACCCAGTACTTC. It encodes CASSLMNSGIETQYF. The entire variable domain, with the rest obtained from reference TRBV7-3 and TRBJ2-5, is as follows: GAGVSQTPSNKVTEKGKYVELRCDPISGHTALYWYRQSLGQGPEFLIYFQGTGAADDSGLPNDRFFAVRPEGSVSTLKIQRTERGDSAVYLCASSLMNSGIETQYFGPGTRLLVL.

This clone has only a few counts. The sample contains more than one DNA sequence encoding this CDR3. The V and J genes are TRBV5-1 and TRBJ2-3; the D is unclear. This CDR3 comprises 16 residues. Trimming removed 0 bases from V and 3 bases from J, with 14 bases in between. Germline V gives CDR1 SGHRS, CDR2 YFSETQ. The CDR3 region is CASSLEQLARTDTQYF. The DNA of the CDR3 is TGCGCCAGCAGCTTGGAACAGCTCGCTAGGACAGATACGCAGTATTTT.

This chain connects TRBV5-1 to TRBJ2-1; D is unclear. Germline CDR1 SGHRS, CDR2 YFSETQ. V was cut by 4 bases and J by 4 bases, with 18 bases left in between. The CDR3 consists of 16 residues. CDR3 in amino acids: CASSLSTNPTYNEQFF. CDR3 bases: TGCGCCAGCAGCCTGTCAACTAATCCGACTTACAATGAGCAGTTCTTC.

As to this clone: A much bigger clone sits one base away, suggesting this may be a read error. The chain is built from TRBV5-5 and TRBJ1-1; D may be TRBD1 (5 bases). The V end was cut by 4 bases, the J end by 3 bases, with 16 bases between. CDR1 is SGHKS and CDR2 is YYEKEE in the germline V gene (reference sequence). This CDR3 is built from 15 residues. The CDR3 loop reads CASSPPQGGYTEAFF. The CDR3 coding sequence is TGTGCCAGCAGCCCGCCTCAGGGCGGATACACTGAAGCTTTCTTT. The variable domain in full, completed from reference TRBV5-5 and TRBJ1-1, reads DAGVTQSPTHLIKTRGQQVTLRCSPISGHKSVSWYQQVLGQGPQFIFQYYEKEERGRGNFPDRFSARQFPNYSSELNVNALLLGDSALYLCASSPPQGGYTEAFFGQGTRLTVV.

Note on this clone: Just one base apart from a much larger clone, this may be a read error. The rearrangement joins TRBV11-2 to TRBJ2-3; 8 bases are shared with TRBD1. This CDR3 comprises 15 residues. Trimming at V came to 4 bases and at J to 8 bases, leaving 11 bases not matched to a gene. Germline assignment: CDR1 SGHAT and CDR2 FQNNGV. CDR3: CASSSTGAGGSTQYF. The CDR3 DNA is TGTGCCAGCAGCTCGACCGGGGCAGGGGGCTCTACGCAGTATTTT.

This clone was seen repeatedly, ten times or more. The rearrangement joins TRBV7-6 to TRBJ2-2; perhaps TRBD1 as D (5 bases). Germline CDR1 reads SGHVS; CDR2 reads FNYEAQ. V lost 2 bases, J lost 6 bases, and 10 bases lay in between. The CDR3 has 14 amino acids. The CDR3: CASSLTWGAGELFF. The CDR3 DNA follows: TGTGCCAGCAGCTTAACTTGGGGCGCCGGGGAGCTGTTTTTT. Combining the CDR3 with reference TRBV7-6 and TRBJ2-2 gives the whole variable domain GAGVSQSPRYKVTKRGQDVALRCDPISGHVSLYWYRQALGQGPEFLTYFNYEAQQDKSGLPNDRFSAERPEGSISTLTIQRTEQRDSAMYRCASSLTWGAGELFFGEGSRLTVL.

By proportion, this clone is large. The rearrangement joins TRBV20-1 to TRBJ2-1; D perhaps matches TRBD1 (6 bases). This CDR3 spans 13 amino acids. Trimming took 3 bases from V and 7 from J, leaving 13 bases between them. CDR1 and CDR2 (germline): DFQATT, SNEGSKA (reference sequence). The CDR3 DNA sequence: TGCAGTGCTAGTGAGGGGCAGGGGAATGAGCAGTTCTTC. It yields the protein CSASEGQGNEQFF.

The rearrangement links TRBV2 to TRBJ2-2; 16 positions match TRBD2. Germline lookup yields CDR1 SNHLY and CDR2 FYNNEI. There are 15 residues in the CDR3. J gave up 7 bases and V 8 bases, and 4 bases lay outside the gene matches. This CDR3 reads CASGTSGRAVGELFF. Here the CDR3 DNA reads TGTGCCAGCGGGACTAGCGGGAGGGCCGTCGGGGAGCTGTTTTTT.

The chain is built from TRBV12-3 or TRBV12-4 and TRBJ2-7; 8 nucleotides match TRBD2. J was trimmed by 6 bases and V by 5 bases; bases with no gene match: 3. The CDR3 is 12 residues long. Written as DNA, the CDR3 is TGTGCCAGCAGTCCCGGGGGGGTCGAGCAGTACTTC. This sequence encodes CASSPGGVEQYF.

This clone came up many times. The chain couples TRBV6-2 or TRBV6-3 to TRBJ1-1; tentative D call: TRBD1 (5 bases). Trimming shortened V by 2 bases and J by 4 bases, and 8 bases separated the two germline ends. The CDR3 loop spans 13 amino acids. Germline V lookup: CDR1 MNHEY, CDR2 SVGEGT. The DNA for the CDR3 is TGTGCCAGCAGTTACGGGCAGGGCACTGAAGCTTTCTTT. Encoded protein: CASSYGQGTEAFF.

With respect to this clone: Germline is not matched at one junction end, which may reflect a read error. This chain uses TRBV5-6 with TRBJ2-5, with 9 bases that match TRBD2. This CDR3 spans 15 amino acids. Germline V gene sequence: CDR1 SGHDT, CDR2 YYEEEE. The CDR3 nucleotides are TGTGCCAACAGCTTGGCGGGGGGGGCCGGGGAGACCCAGTACTTC. Protein product: CANSLAGGAGETQYF.

In its sample, this clone was seen once. The rearrangement joins TRBV20-1 to TRBJ2-2; 12 positions agree with TRBD2. J lost 6 bases, V lost 5 bases, and 7 bases had no gene match. In germline, CDR1 is DFQATT, CDR2 SNEGSKA (reference sequence). The CDR3 has 15 amino acids. CDR3 in amino acids: CSAGGLAGRAGELFF. The CDR3 coding sequence is TGCAGTGCTGGTGGACTAGCGGGAAGGGCCGGGGAGCTGTTTTTT.

To note about this clone: Because the CDR3's place on the DNA is in doubt, the DNA is left out and the CDR3 is given as listed by TCRdb. V and J are TRBV24-1 and TRBJ1-2. CDR1 KGHDR and CDR2 SFDVKD come from the germline V gene. The CDR3 comprises 13 residues, both ends counted. The CDR3 sequence: CATSDLDKAGYTF.

This clone was counted at least ten times. The chain employs TRBV20-1 and TRBJ1-1; D is ambiguous. Trimming took 0 bases from V and 1 from J, leaving 9 bases between them. CDR1 and CDR2 (germline): DFQATT, SNEGSKA (reference sequence). This CDR3 is 14 amino acids long. The CDR3 DNA follows: TGCAGTGCTAGAGATCCGAGAAAGAACACTGAAGCTTTCTTT. Translating it yields CSARDPRKNTEAFF.

This clone was seen ten or more times. The V and J genes are TRBV7-9 and TRBJ2-3; 9 nucleotides agree with TRBD2. In germline, CDR1 is SEHNR, CDR2 FQNEAQ (reference sequence). V was pared by 2 bases and J by 0 bases, with 6 bases of the junction left unmatched. The CDR3 consists of 17 residues. The CDR3: CASSLNSGGSSTDTQYF. In nucleotides, the CDR3 is TGTGCCAGCAGCTTAAATAGCGGGGGATCTAGCACAGATACGCAGTATTTT.

This clone was detected a few times. The DNA for the CDR3 is TGTGCCACCGGACAAGGCGGGAGCAGTACCGGGGAGCTGTTTTTT. Amino acid sequence: CATGQGGSSTGELFF. The chain employs TRBV10-3 and TRBJ2-2, with 7 bases aligning to TRBD2. The germline V gene has CDR1 ENHRY and CDR2 SYGVKD. This CDR3 comprises 15 residues. Trimming at V came to 10 bases and at J to 5 bases, leaving 13 bases not matched to a gene.

This clone was seen only once. CDR3 in amino acids: CSATQPGLAANEQFF. The CDR3 DNA sequence: TGCAGTGCTACCCAACCGGGACTAGCGGCCAATGAGCAGTTCTTC. The chain uses TRBV20-1 and TRBJ2-1; the match to TRBD2 covers 11 bases. This CDR3 comprises 15 residues. V was pared by 4 bases and J by 6 bases, with 8 bases of the junction left unmatched. Germline loops: CDR1 DFQATT, CDR2 SNEGSKA (reference sequence).

This clone came up many times. The CDR3 loop reads CASTLDRGLPDLSNQPQHF. The CDR3 region has the DNA TGTGCCAGCACCCTAGACAGGGGCCTACCGGACCTTAGCAATCAGCCCCAGCATTTT. The V gene is TRBV6-6, the J gene TRBJ1-5, with TRBD1 matching over 8 bases. V trimming: 7 bases; J trimming: 0 bases; junction bases outside the gene matches: 17. The CDR3 loop spans 19 amino acids. In germline, CDR1 is MNHNY, CDR2 SVGAGI (reference sequence).